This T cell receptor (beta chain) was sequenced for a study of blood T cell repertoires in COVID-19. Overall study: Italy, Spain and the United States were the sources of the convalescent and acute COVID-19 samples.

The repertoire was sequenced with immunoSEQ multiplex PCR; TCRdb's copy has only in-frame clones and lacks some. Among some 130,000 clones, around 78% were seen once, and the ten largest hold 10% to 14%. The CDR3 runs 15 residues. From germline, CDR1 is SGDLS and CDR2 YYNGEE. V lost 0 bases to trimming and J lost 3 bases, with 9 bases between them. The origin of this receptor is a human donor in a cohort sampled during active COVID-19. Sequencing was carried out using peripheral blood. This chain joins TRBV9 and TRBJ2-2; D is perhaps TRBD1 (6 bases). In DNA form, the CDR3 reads TGTGCCAGCAGCGTAGGGCAGGGGCACACCGGGGAGCTGTTTTTT. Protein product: CASSVGQGHTGELFF.